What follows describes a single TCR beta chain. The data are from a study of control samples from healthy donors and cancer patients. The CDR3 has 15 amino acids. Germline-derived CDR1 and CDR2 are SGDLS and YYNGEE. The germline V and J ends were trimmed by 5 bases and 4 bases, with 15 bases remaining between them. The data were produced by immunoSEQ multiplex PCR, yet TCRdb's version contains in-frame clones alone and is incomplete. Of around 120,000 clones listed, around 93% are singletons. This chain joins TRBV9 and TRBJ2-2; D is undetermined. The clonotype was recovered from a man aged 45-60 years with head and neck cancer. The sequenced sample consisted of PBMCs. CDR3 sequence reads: CASSGSLARTGELFF. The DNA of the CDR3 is TGTGCCAGCAGTGGTTCTTTGGCACGCACCGGGGAGCTGTTTTTT.